The source of this T cell receptor (beta chain) is a study of cytomegalovirus exposure and HLA in healthy donors. Primers: 60 Vbeta forward and 13 Jbeta reverse. Clones were sequenced by immunoSEQ multiplex PCR, and TCRdb holds only the in-frame ones, with some missing. The sample has 120,000 or so clones; roughly 82% are singletons. Notes on this clone: As yet, its antigen is unknown.

Findings and caveats of the study: Some highly shared sequence variants likely arose as a pipeline artifact. What a later analysis showed was that several of the most significant clusters appeared linked to common viral pathogens. On later analysis, the bulk of CMV-associated TCR beta chains appeared to be HLA-restricted. Among TCR beta chains, those listed as cytomegalovirus-associated numbered fewer than 200.

V lost 4 bases, J lost 4 bases, and 19 bases lay in between. The V gene's germline CDR1 is LGHNA and CDR2 YNFKEQ. This CDR3 comprises 17 residues. This clonotype was sampled from a young woman in good health and CMV-seronegative. Sequences were obtained from PBMCs. V is TRBV4-2 and J is TRBJ2-2; TRBD1 might be the D (6 bases). For the CDR3, the DNA is TGTGCCAGCAGCCTCCGTTTGCTTCGAGGGGGCACCGGGGAGCTGTTTTTT. This translates into CASSLRLLRGGTGELFF.